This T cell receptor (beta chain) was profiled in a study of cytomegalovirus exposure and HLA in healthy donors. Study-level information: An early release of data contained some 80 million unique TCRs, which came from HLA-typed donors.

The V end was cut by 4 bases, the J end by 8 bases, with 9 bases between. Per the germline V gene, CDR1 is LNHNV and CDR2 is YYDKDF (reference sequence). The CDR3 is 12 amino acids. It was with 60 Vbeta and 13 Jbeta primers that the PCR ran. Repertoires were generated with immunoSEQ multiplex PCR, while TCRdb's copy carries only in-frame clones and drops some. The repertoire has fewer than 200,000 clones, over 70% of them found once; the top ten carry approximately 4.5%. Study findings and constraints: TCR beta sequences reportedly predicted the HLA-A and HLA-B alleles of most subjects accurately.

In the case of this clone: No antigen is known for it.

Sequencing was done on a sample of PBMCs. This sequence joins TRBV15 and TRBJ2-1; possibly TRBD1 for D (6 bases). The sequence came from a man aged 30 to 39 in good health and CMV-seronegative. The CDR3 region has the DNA TGTGCCACCAGCAATGGGGGCGATGAGCAGTTCTTC. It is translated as CATSNGGDEQFF.